Listed below are T cell receptor beta chains from one sample, sequenced in a study of vaccination and CD4 T cells after COVID-19. Their specific antigens are unknown. TCRdb redid the calling of the PCR reads with MiXCR, one entry per CDR3 protein. The top ten hold 5% to 6.5% of the sample, which has over 20,000 distinct CDR3 sequences, nearly 50% seen once. The sample taken for sequencing was CD4+ T cells from blood, cultured in vitro. Receptors were obtained from a human donor who had recovered from COVID-19. The CDR3 runs from the conserved cysteine through the conserved F or W. The D gene is left open where the match is weak. Rows may omit the clone size; those that give it use once, few, many or a size class.

D	size	J	V	DNA	CDR3
-	once	TRBJ1-5	TRBV5-1	TGCGCCAGCAGCTGGGGGGGCTTAGATCAGCCCCAGCATTTT	CASSWGGLDQPQHF
TRBD1	-	TRBJ1-6	TRBV5-1	TGCGCCAGCAGCCTGGACAGGGGGGATTCACCCCTCCACTTT	CASSLDRGDSPLHF
-	-	TRBJ1-5	TRBV24-1	TGTGCCACCAGTGATCCCGCCGGGGGCAAGCCCCAGCATTTT	CATSDPAGGKPQHF
TRBD1	-	TRBJ1-5	TRBV30	TGTGCCACAAACAGGGGGCCCAATCAGCCCCAGCATTTT	CATNRGPNQPQHF
TRBD1	few	TRBJ1-2	TRBV7-2	TGTGCCAGCAGCTCACGGACAGGGGCTATTGATGGCTACACCTTC	CASSSRTGAIDGYTF
TRBD1	-	TRBJ2-5	TRBV7-9	TGTGCCAGTCACCGGGACAGCCAAGAGACCCAGTACTTC	CASHRDSQETQYF
TRBD1	few	TRBJ2-3	TRBV27	TGTGCCAGCAGTCTAACAGGGGCTCAAAGCTCTAGCACAGATACGCAGTATTTT	CASSLTGAQSSSTDTQYF
-	-	TRBJ1-2	TRBV12-5	TGTGCTAGTGGTATCCTCGGGGGGGGATATACCTTC	CASGILGGGYTF
-	-	TRBJ1-1	TRBV7-2	TGTGCCAGCAGCTTAGAGAGGAACACTGAAGCTTTCTTT	CASSLERNTEAFF
-	few	TRBJ1-4	TRBV15	TGTGCCACCAGAACAAGGGGGGGGAATGAAAAACTGTTTTTT	CATRTRGGNEKLFF
-	-	TRBJ2-2	TRBV24-1	TGTGCCACCAGTGACACAGGGATTAGTTGGTCCGGGGAGCTGTTTTTT	CATSDTGISWSGELFF
TRBD2	few	TRBJ2-2	TRBV2	TGTGCCAGCAGTGAGACTAGCGGTAACACCGGGGAGCTGTTTTTT	CASSETSGNTGELFF
TRBD2	-	TRBJ2-7	TRBV7-6	TGTGCCAGCAGCTGGGGGACTAGCGGGAACTACGAGCAGTACTTC	CASSWGTSGNYEQYF
TRBD1	-	TRBJ1-1	TRBV29-1	TGCAGCGTTGGGGGATTAAGACAGGGGGCTGGATCTGAAGCTTTCTTT	CSVGGLRQGAGSEAFF
-	-	TRBJ2-7	TRBV6-5	TGTGCCAGCAGTTATATGGGGGAGCAGTACTTC	CASSYMGEQYF
-	few	TRBJ1-5	TRBV7-2	TGTGCCAGCAGCTTAGGGTGGGGTCAGCCCCAGCATTTT	CASSLGWGQPQHF
TRBD1	-	TRBJ1-3	TRBV20-1	TGCAGCCCAAGGGGACCAGGGGGCTCTGGAAACACCATATATTTT	CSPRGPGGSGNTIYF
-	-	TRBJ1-5	TRBV12-3/TRBV12-4	TGTGCCAGCAGTCGGGACGCATCTTATAGCAATCAGCCCCAGCATTTT	CASSRDASYSNQPQHF
-	-	TRBJ1-5	TRBV29-1	TGCAGCGCCAAGACTGGCAATCAGCCCCAGCATTTT	CSAKTGNQPQHF
-	few	TRBJ1-1	TRBV7-9	TGTGCCAGCAGCTTAACGGGAGAAGGGAACACTGAAGCTTTCTTT	CASSLTGEGNTEAFF
TRBD1	-	TRBJ1-1	TRBV20-1	TGCAGTGCTAGAGCGGGGACAGTTTGGGGTGAAGCTTTCTTT	CSARAGTVWGEAFF
-	-	TRBJ2-1	TRBV7-9	TGTGCCAGCACTACACACAATGAGCAGTTCTTC	CASTTHNEQFF
-	-	TRBJ2-3	TRBV7-2	TGTGCCAGCAGCTTGACAGATACGCAGTATTTT	CASSLTDTQYF
TRBD2	few	TRBJ2-3	TRBV24-1	TGTGCCACCAGTGTTGGACTAGCGGGAGTAGCTACGCAGTATTTT	CATSVGLAGVATQYF
-	-	TRBJ1-1	TRBV29-1	TGCAGCGTTCCACAGGGACTATCCGCTTTCTTT	CSVPQGLSAFF
TRBD1	-	TRBJ1-1	TRBV12-3/TRBV12-4	TGTGCCAGCAGGATGGACGACAGGGCCACTGAAGCTTTCTTT	CASRMDDRATEAFF
-	-	TRBJ2-4	TRBV12-3/TRBV12-4	TGTGCCAGCAGCCGAAGTTCGTCCGTAGCCAAAAACATTCAGTACTTC	CASSRSSSVAKNIQYF
-	-	TRBJ1-5	TRBV6-1	TGTGCCAGCAGTCGCAGGGCGGGGAATCAGCCCCAGCATTTT	CASSRRAGNQPQHF
TRBD2	-	TRBJ2-5	TRBV20-1	TGCAGTGCTAGACTTAGCGGGGGGCTAGGGACCCAGTACTTC	CSARLSGGLGTQYF
-	few	TRBJ2-3	TRBV28	TGTGCCAGCAGTTTTATCAGCGGGCGCACAGATACGCAGTATTTT	CASSFISGRTDTQYF
TRBD1	few	TRBJ1-5	TRBV19	TGTGCCAGTAGCCTAGGGGGCTATAGCAATCAGCCCCAGCATTTT	CASSLGGYSNQPQHF
TRBD2	-	TRBJ2-3	TRBV20-1	TGCAGTGCTAGACTAGCGGGAGCCTCAGATACGCAGTATTTT	CSARLAGASDTQYF
-	-	TRBJ2-7	TRBV5-1	TGCGCCAGCAGCTTAACCGGGACCACCTACGAGCAGTACTTC	CASSLTGTTYEQYF
TRBD1	few	TRBJ1-1	TRBV20-1	TGCAGTGCTAGATCCGACAGGGAAACTGAAGCTTTCTTT	CSARSDRETEAFF
TRBD1	-	TRBJ2-7	TRBV20-1	TGCAGTGCTAGTGGGGAGTCAGGGGGTTTCTCCTACGAGCAGTACTTC	CSASGESGGFSYEQYF
-	few	TRBJ2-3	TRBV7-8	TGTGCCAGCAGCTCGACTAGCACAGATACGCAGTATTTT	CASSSTSTDTQYF
-	-	TRBJ1-2	TRBV19	TGTGCCAGTAGTATAGACCCGGGACCCACCAGCGGCTACACCTTC	CASSIDPGPTSGYTF
-	-	TRBJ1-4	TRBV20-1	TGCAGTGCTAGAGATGGAGCCAATGAAAAACTGTTTTTT	CSARDGANEKLFF
-	-	TRBJ2-7	TRBV6-5	TGTGCCAGCAGTTCACCAGGGTGGGGCGGCGAGCAGTACTTC	CASSSPGWGGEQYF
-	once	TRBJ1-6	TRBV18	TGTGCCAGCCAAAACATGGGGCAAGATTCACCCCTCCACTTT	CASQNMGQDSPLHF
TRBD2	-	TRBJ2-5	TRBV18	TGTGCCAGCTCACCGCCTAGCGGGAGACGGGAGACCCAGTACTTC	CASSPPSGRRETQYF
TRBD1	-	TRBJ1-2	TRBV7-3	TGTGCCAGCAGCCTAGACGGGACAGGGCTCTATGGCTACACCTTC	CASSLDGTGLYGYTF
TRBD1	-	TRBJ1-5	TRBV30	TGTGCCTGGGGACAGGAGGGCAATCAGCCCCAGCATTTT	CAWGQEGNQPQHF
TRBD1	-	TRBJ2-7	TRBV6-1	TGTGCCAGCACGTCCCGCCAGGGGGCTGCCTACGAGCAGTACTTC	CASTSRQGAAYEQYF
-	few	TRBJ2-3	TRBV6-5	TGTGCCAGCAGTTACTCGAGGACTGTTACAGATACGCAGTATTTT	CASSYSRTVTDTQYF
-	few	TRBJ2-5	TRBV7-6	TGTGCCAGCAGCTTTTCGGGAAAAGAGACCCAGTACTTC	CASSFSGKETQYF
TRBD2	-	TRBJ2-3	TRBV5-1	TGCGCCAGCAGCCGAAGCGGGAGGGCCGAAGATACGCAGTATTTT	CASSRSGRAEDTQYF
-	-	TRBJ1-1	TRBV7-9	TGTGCCAGCAGCTCTCCGACGGAGAACACTGAAGCTTTCTTT	CASSSPTENTEAFF
-	-	TRBJ2-3	TRBV27	TGTGCCAGCAGTTTAGAACGGGATCGGCCCCAGTATTTT	CASSLERDRPQYF
-	-	TRBJ2-3	TRBV28	TGTGCCAGCAGTTGGCAAGGACAGACATCTAGCACAGATACGCAGTATTTT	CASSWQGQTSSTDTQYF
-	-	TRBJ2-1	TRBV20-1	TGCAGTGCTCCCCACAACGAGAATGAGCAGTTCTTC	CSAPHNENEQFF
-	-	TRBJ2-5	TRBV6-1	TGTGCCAGCACCATGACAGAAGCAACCCAGTACTTC	CASTMTEATQYF
TRBD1	-	TRBJ2-7	TRBV6-5	TGTGCCAGCAGTTCCCGGGACAGGGGGAGCGAGCAGTACTTC	CASSSRDRGSEQYF